Sequencing of this T cell receptor (beta chain) was carried out in a study of Graves' ophthalmopathy and Graves' hyperthyroidism. Study results and limitations: Ophthalmopathy progression predictions by the model showed 72% to 80% specificity and 70.59% sensitivity. Most thyroid clonotypes with frequency above 0.001 were detected in blood too.

The J segment lost 0 bases and the V segment lost 4 bases, leaving 6 bases of the junction unmatched. Germline lookup yields CDR1 LNHDA and CDR2 SQIVND (reference sequence). The CDR3 extends over 19 amino acids. As the template, RNA transcripts were used to amplify TCR beta CDR3 regions. HTBI primers were used in a first-round RT-PCR, which preceded a second-round multiplex PCR. TCRdb fed the multiplex PCR reads into MiXCR, producing one record per CDR3 protein. Among around 1,200,000 distinct CDR3 sequences listed, about two fifths were seen once. Turning to this clonotype: Its antigen is as yet unknown.

This receptor was identified in an adult man with Graves' hyperthyroidism. Sequencing used peripheral blood or thyroid tissue (not recorded which). V is TRBV19 and J is TRBJ2-2, with TRBD2 matching 15 bases. CDR3 DNA sequence: TGTGCCAGTAGTACGGCTGGACTAGCGGGAGGGCCGAACACCGGGGAGCTGTTTTTT. Protein sequence: CASSTAGLAGGPNTGELFF.